A selection of T cell receptor beta chains follows, all from one sample in a study of radiation and T cells in renal cell carcinoma. Only in-frame clones appear in the TCRdb table, and some are missing; sequencing was by immunoSEQ multiplex PCR. This table holds under 65,000 clones, roughly 79% found once. The sequencing here drew on blood, taken from a patient whose treatment included radiotherapy and nephrectomy. Every receptor here comes from a man between 60 and 75 years old with renal cell carcinoma. Each CDR3 is given with its conserved first and last residue. The D gene is left open where the match is weak. The size entry is marked missing in some rows and otherwise reads once, few, many or a size class.

D: .; V: TRBV30; size: .; J: TRBJ1-3; DNA: TGTGCCTGGTCCCGGGGTACCCCTTCTGGAAACACCATATATTTT; CDR3: CAWSRGTPSGNTIYF
D: .; V: TRBV6-6; size: .; J: TRBJ1-1; DNA: TGTGCCAGCACCCAAGGGGACACTGAAGCTTTCTTT; CDR3: CASTQGDTEAFF
D: TRBD1; V: TRBV10-2; size: .; J: TRBJ1-4; DNA: TGCGCCAGCAGCGGATTAGGGGAAGGGGGCGGTGAAAAACTGTTTTTT; CDR3: CASSGLGEGGGEKLFF
D: .; V: TRBV18; size: .; J: TRBJ1-6; DNA: TGTGCCAGCTCCCCCGTCCCCCCCGCTGGAGCTTCGAGGCCCCTCCACTTT; CDR3: CASSPVPPAGASRPLHF
D: TRBD1; V: TRBV7-9; size: .; J: TRBJ2-5; DNA: TGTGCCAGCAGTTCTAACAGGGGGCGCCGGGAGACCCAGTACTTC; CDR3: CASSSNRGRRETQYF
D: TRBD1; V: TRBV5-4; size: few; J: TRBJ1-1; DNA: TGTGCCAGCAGCTTGGGAGGGACAGGATCGGCTTTCTTT; CDR3: CASSLGGTGSAFF
D: .; V: TRBV5-6; size: .; J: TRBJ1-5; DNA: TGTGCCAGCAGCTCATTGGACAGCCCTAACCAGCCCCAGCATTTT; CDR3: CASSSLDSPNQPQHF
D: TRBD2; V: TRBV7-9; size: .; J: TRBJ2-3; DNA: TGTGCCAGCAGCTCCGGACTAGCGGGAGCGTCAGATACGCAGTATTTT; CDR3: CASSSGLAGASDTQYF
D: TRBD2; V: TRBV2; size: .; J: TRBJ2-3; DNA: TGTGCCAGCAGTGGACTAGCCTTCACAGATACGCAGTATTTT; CDR3: CASSGLAFTDTQYF
D: TRBD2; V: TRBV11-3; size: .; J: TRBJ2-3; DNA: TGTGCCAGCAGCCTTCTGACTAGCGGGGGGTCAAATACGCAGTATTTT; CDR3: CASSLLTSGGSNTQYF
D: .; V: TRBV11-2; size: .; J: TRBJ2-5; DNA: TGTGCCAGCAGCTTGGGGTCGTACCAAGAGACCCAGTACTTC; CDR3: CASSLGSYQETQYF
D: .; V: TRBV6-5; size: .; J: TRBJ1-1; DNA: TGTGCCAGCAGTGTGGGGTTTGCTGAAGCTTTCTTT; CDR3: CASSVGFAEAFF
D: .; V: TRBV5-1; size: .; J: TRBJ1-1; DNA: TGCGCCAGCAGCGGGGACGGCAACACTGAAGCTTTCTTT; CDR3: CASSGDGNTEAFF
D: .; V: TRBV5-4; size: once; J: TRBJ2-5; DNA: TGTGCCAGCAGCTCCGACAGACAAGAGACCCAGTACTTC; CDR3: CASSSDRQETQYF